These 30 T cell receptor beta chains were all obtained from the same sample, sequenced in a study of T-cell memory formation after mild COVID-19. TCRdb reprocessed the 5' RACE reads via MiXCR and lists one record per CDR3 protein. The sample holds roughly 500,000 distinct CDR3 sequences, roughly 20% seen once. The specimen sequenced was PBMCs or a T cell subset sorted from them (not recorded which). The receptors come from an adult woman who had mild COVID-19 (a few samples of this study predate the infection). Cell type and time point are not known.

This clonotype appeared a few times. This sequence joins TRBV7-2 and TRBJ1-4; 7 bases agree with TRBD1. After removal of 1 base from V and 0 bases from J, the junction contained 2 bases not matched to a gene. The CDR3 contains 16 residues. CDR1 is SGHTA, CDR2 FQGNSA, per germline. CDR3 in amino acids: CASSLEGAATNEKLFF. For the CDR3, the DNA is TGTGCCAGCAGCTTAGAGGGGGCGGCAACTAATGAAAAACTGTTTTTT.

This clonotype has just a few counts. The DNA of the CDR3 is TGTGCCAGCAGCCTGGGGGACAGGTATGCTTTCTTT. It is translated as CASSLGDRYAFF. The chain employs TRBV3-1 and TRBJ1-1; 8 nucleotides align to TRBD1. This CDR3 is built from 12 residues. Looked up from germline, CDR1 is LGHDT and CDR2 is YNNKEL (reference sequence). Germline trimming cut 4 bases from V and 11 bases from J; bases unmatched to any gene: 6.

The table lists this clonotype with a few counts. V gene TRBV12-3 or TRBV12-4 combines with J gene TRBJ1-1; the match to TRBD1 covers 7 bases. This CDR3 has 15 amino acids. The J segment lost 5 bases and the V segment lost 7 bases, leaving 13 bases of the junction unmatched. The DNA of the CDR3 is TGTGCCAGCACCCTCGGGGGCAGGGGGAGGACTGAAGCTTTCTTT. Translated, it gives CASTLGGRGRTEAFF.

This clonotype showed up just a few times. The V gene is TRBV25-1, the J gene TRBJ2-2; D uncertain. The V gene lost 2 bases and the J gene lost 10 bases, with 11 bases spanning the gap. The CDR3 is made up of 13 amino acids. Per the germline V gene, CDR1 is MGHDK and CDR2 is SYGVNS. The DNA for the CDR3 is TGTGCCAGCAGTGAACCGACGGACCTGGAGCTGTTTTTT. Amino acid sequence: CASSEPTDLELFF.

This clonotype was observed a few times. The chain carries TRBV5-1 and TRBJ2-1; D call uncertain. V was cut by 3 bases and J by 7 bases, with 11 bases left in between. The CDR3 runs to 13 residues. Germline-derived CDR1 and CDR2 are SGHRS and YFSETQ. The CDR3 region is CASSSPALNEQFF. The CDR3 nucleotides are TGCGCCAGCAGCTCCCCTGCCTTGAATGAGCAGTTCTTC.

The chain uses TRBV9 and TRBJ1-1, with D unclear. This CDR3 has 17 amino acids. Germline loops: CDR1 SGDLS, CDR2 YYNGEE. V lost 0 bases and J lost 3, with 18 bases in between. The CDR3 region is CASSVEGLLPADTEAFF. DNA for the CDR3: TGTGCCAGCAGCGTAGAAGGCTTGCTCCCGGCTGACACTGAAGCTTTCTTT.

This chain uses TRBV7-3 with TRBJ2-3, with TRBD2 identical over 9 bases. V gave up 2 bases and J gave up 4 bases; unmatched junction bases: 4. The CDR3 extends over 15 amino acids. Germline CDR1 reads SGHTA; CDR2 reads FQGTGA. CDR3 DNA: TGTGCCAGCAGCTTAGCTAGCGGGGAGGCAGATACGCAGTATTTT. Translating gives CASSLASGEADTQYF.

The chain recombines TRBV6-5 with TRBJ1-5; D is possibly TRBD1 (6 bases). This CDR3 is 15 amino acids long. Per the germline V gene, CDR1 is MNHEY and CDR2 is SVGAGI. V was clipped by 6 bases and J by 2 bases, with 14 bases between them. This chain's CDR3 is CASSSDRAGNQPQHF. The CDR3 region has the DNA TGTGCCAGCAGCTCGGACAGAGCAGGCAATCAGCCCCAGCATTTT.

This clonotype came up a few times. This chain links TRBV9 with TRBJ2-3; TRBD2 aligns across 8 bases. Trimming took 3 bases from V and 4 from J; bases not matched to a gene: 10. This CDR3 spans 16 amino acids. Germline assignment: CDR1 SGDLS and CDR2 YYNGEE. The chain's CDR3 is CASSASGGTMADTQYF. The CDR3 DNA reads TGTGCCAGCAGCGCCAGCGGGGGAACGATGGCAGATACGCAGTATTTT.

The table lists this clonotype with a few counts. DNA of the CDR3: TGCAGCGTGGCCTGGGACACACTCTACGAGCAGTACTTC. This codes for CSVAWDTLYEQYF. V is TRBV29-1 and J is TRBJ2-7; tentatively, D is TRBD1 (6 bases). The CDR3 spans 13 residues. Trimming removed 6 bases from V and 3 bases from J, with 15 bases in between. Germline V gene sequence: CDR1 SQVTM, CDR2 ANQGSEA.

This chain connects TRBV20-1 to TRBJ1-2; a possible D gene is TRBD1 (5 bases). V shed 6 bases and J shed 2 bases, with 13 bases lying between them. The CDR3 contains 13 residues. Looked up from germline, CDR1 is DFQATT and CDR2 is SNEGSKA (reference sequence). DNA of the CDR3: TGCAGTGCATATAAGGGGCAGAACTATGGCTACACCTTC. This gives the protein CSAYKGQNYGYTF.

The V and J genes are TRBV12-3 or TRBV12-4 and TRBJ2-6; D remains ambiguous. V lost 2 bases, J lost 2 bases, and 7 bases lay in between. This CDR3 region has 15 residues. In DNA, the CDR3 is TGTGCCAGCAGTTTAATTGGAACTGGGGCCAACGTCCTGACTTTC. It is translated as CASSLIGTGANVLTF.

This clonotype turned up a few times. The rearrangement joins TRBV7-6 to TRBJ2-7, with 8 bases that match TRBD2. Germline V lookup: CDR1 SGHVS, CDR2 FNYEAQ. V was clipped by 5 bases and J by 0 bases; unmatched bases: 6. This CDR3 has 15 amino acids. For the CDR3, the DNA is TGTGCCAGCAGCCCTATAGCGGGAAACTCCTACGAGCAGTACTTC. It codes for CASSPIAGNSYEQYF.

This clonotype has only a few counts. J is TRBJ1-1 and V is TRBV18; 9 bases line up with TRBD1. V lost 6 bases and J lost 0; bases outside the gene matches: 11. Germline loops: CDR1 KGHSH, CDR2 LQKENI. The CDR3 totals 17 residues. The CDR3 region has the DNA TGTGCCAGCTCCGGAACAGGGGGCAGCCCCATGAACACTGAAGCTTTCTTT. Translated, it gives CASSGTGGSPMNTEAFF.

The chain employs TRBV2 and TRBJ2-7; no clear D. The CDR3 loop spans 15 amino acids. In germline, CDR1 is SNHLY, CDR2 FYNNEI. The V gene lost 5 bases and the J gene lost 2 bases, with 16 bases spanning the gap. CDR3 nucleotides: TGTGCCAGCAGTACCTTTGATCCGGTCCCCTACGAGCAGTACTTC. This translates into CASSTFDPVPYEQYF.

The V and J genes are TRBV12-3 or TRBV12-4 and TRBJ1-2, with 7 positions matching TRBD1. Trimming removed 6 bases from V and 4 bases from J; junction bases left unmatched: 8. The CDR3 consists of 14 residues. The CDR3 sequence is CASSYLTGVYGYTF. For the CDR3, the DNA is TGTGCCAGCAGCTACCTTACAGGGGTCTATGGCTACACCTTC.

This clonotype was counted once. The chain employs TRBV20-1 and TRBJ2-7; 8 bases agree with TRBD2. This CDR3 region has 15 residues. V shed 1 base and J 2 bases; nucleotides not matched to a gene: 7. Germline V CDR1 and CDR2: DFQATT, SNEGSKA (reference sequence). CDR3 protein: CSARAYSGNTYEQYF. Here the CDR3 DNA reads TGCAGTGCTAGAGCATATAGCGGGAACACCTACGAGCAGTACTTC.

This clonotype was seen a handful of times. The chain combines TRBV30 with TRBJ1-1, with no clear D. V lost 2 bases and J 5 bases, leaving 9 bases between the germline ends. The CDR3 runs to 12 residues. The germline V gene encodes CDR1 GTSNPN and CDR2 SVGIG (reference sequence). CDR3 region: CAWSLPRTEAFF. DNA of the CDR3: TGTGCCTGGAGTCTCCCCCGGACTGAAGCTTTCTTT.

The V gene is TRBV6-2 or TRBV6-3, the J gene TRBJ2-7; 9 bases map to TRBD1. J gave up 5 bases and V 6 bases, and 14 bases lay outside the gene matches. This CDR3 has 16 residues. The germline V gene encodes CDR1 MNHEY and CDR2 SVGEGT. The CDR3: CASRATLGTGLHEQYF. CDR3 coding DNA: TGTGCCAGCAGAGCAACCCTCGGGACAGGGTTACACGAGCAGTACTTC.

The DNA for the CDR3 is TGTGCCAGCAGCTCGGGACAGGGAGCGGGAGAGGGATACAATGAGCAGTTCTTC. It encodes CASSSGQGAGEGYNEQFF. This chain joins TRBV7-2 and TRBJ2-1; D may be TRBD1 (9 bases). The CDR3 totals 18 residues. Trimming removed 4 bases at V and 4 bases at J, with 23 bases between. Germline CDR1 reads SGHTA; CDR2 reads FQGNSA.

V is TRBV7-9 and J is TRBJ2-5, with D perhaps TRBD2 (6 bases). The length of the CDR3 is 16 residues. V was cut by 1 base and J by 5 bases, with 17 bases left in between. Germline-derived CDR1 and CDR2 are SEHNR and FQNEAQ (reference sequence). The CDR3 loop reads CASSLDPLTAGETQYF. The CDR3 DNA follows: TGTGCCAGCAGCTTAGACCCGCTCACCGCGGGGGAGACCCAGTACTTC.

This sequence joins TRBV2 and TRBJ2-3; D may be TRBD2 (6 bases). CDR1 SNHLY and CDR2 FYNNEI come from the germline V gene. The CDR3 is 15 amino acids. Trimming removed 2 bases at V and 2 bases at J, with 11 bases between. CDR3 region: CASSEMERVTDTQYF. The CDR3 DNA reads TGTGCCAGCAGTGAAATGGAGCGGGTCACAGATACGCAGTATTTT.

This clonotype showed up many times. The rearrangement joins TRBV7-2 to TRBJ2-6; tentatively, D is TRBD2 (5 bases). The CDR3 spans 17 residues. V lost 5 bases and J lost 0, with 14 bases in between. Germline-derived CDR1 and CDR2 are SGHTA and FQGNSA. CDR3 sequence (DNA): TGTGCCAGCAGCCCATGGGGTGGGAGCTCTGGGGCCAACGTCCTGACTTTC. Residues: CASSPWGGSSGANVLTF.

This clonotype appeared a few times. This chain connects TRBV6-5 to TRBJ2-6; 9 nucleotides line up with TRBD2. This CDR3 is built from 18 residues. V shed 0 bases, J shed 1 base, and the junction held 4 bases outside the gene matches. Germline V lookup: CDR1 MNHEY, CDR2 SVGAGI. CDR3 protein: CASSYSGGGASGANVLTF. DNA of the CDR3: TGTGCCAGCAGTTACTCCGGCGGGGGGGCATCTGGGGCCAACGTCCTGACTTTC.

This clonotype was counted many times. The chain has TRBV18 and TRBJ2-7, with 11 bases lining up with TRBD2. CDR3 size: 15 residues. CDR1 is KGHSH and CDR2 is LQKENI in the germline V gene. With 6 bases clipped from V and 0 bases from J, the junction kept 4 bases outside the gene matches. This CDR3 is CASSRGTSGSYEQYF. In nucleotides, the CDR3 is TGTGCCAGCTCTCGAGGGACTAGCGGCTCCTACGAGCAGTACTTC.

V usage is TRBV20-1 and J usage is TRBJ2-7, with D unresolved. The CDR3 extends over 11 amino acids. V lost 6 bases and J 6 bases, leaving 12 bases between the germline ends. CDR1 and CDR2 from the germline V gene are DFQATT and SNEGSKA (reference sequence). The CDR3 protein is CSAQPSFEQYF. The CDR3 nucleotides are TGCAGTGCCCAACCTAGTTTCGAGCAGTACTTC.

This clonotype was counted at least ten times. This chain connects TRBV5-5 to TRBJ2-3, with TRBD2 identical over 12 bases. This CDR3 contains 17 residues. Trimming took 2 bases from V and 1 from J; bases not matched to a gene: 5. Germline-derived CDR1 and CDR2 are SGHKS and YYEKEE (reference sequence). The DNA of the CDR3 is TGTGCCAGCAGCTTCGGACTAGCGGGGCCGGGCACAGATACGCAGTATTTT. Its protein product is CASSFGLAGPGTDTQYF. Filled out from reference TRBV5-5 and TRBJ2-3, the complete variable domain reads DAGVTQSPTHLIKTRGQQVTLRCSPISGHKSVSWYQQVLGQGPQFIFQYYEKEERGRGNFPDRFSARQFPNYSSELNVNALLLGDSALYLCASSFGLAGPGTDTQYFGPGTRLTVL.

The chain couples TRBV20-1 to TRBJ2-2; D remains ambiguous. The CDR3 runs to 13 residues. Germline V lookup: CDR1 DFQATT, CDR2 SNEGSKA (reference sequence). The V end lost 6 bases, the J end lost 0 bases, and 8 bases lay between the germline ends. In DNA form, the CDR3 reads TGCAGTGCCGGTCTAGCGAACACCGGGGAGCTGTTTTTT. Translating it yields CSAGLANTGELFF.

The sample holds a few counts of this clonotype. This chain connects TRBV9 to TRBJ2-1; 15 positions match TRBD2. Unmatched junction bases numbered 11, after V lost 0 bases and J lost 4 bases. The CDR3 is made up of 20 amino acids. CDR1 and CDR2 (germline): SGDLS, YYNGEE. CDR3 loop: CASSVEGLAGGRPSYNEQFF. The DNA of the CDR3 is TGTGCCAGCAGCGTAGAGGGACTAGCGGGGGGCCGACCGTCTTACAATGAGCAGTTCTTC.

This clonotype has just a few counts. Just one base apart from a much larger clone, this may be a read error. The J gene is TRBJ2-2, the V gene TRBV7-9, with no clear D. This CDR3 spans 14 amino acids. V was pared by 3 bases and J by 1 base, with 6 bases between. Germline V gene data show CDR1 as SEHNR and CDR2 as FQNEAQ (reference sequence). DNA of the CDR3: TGTGCCAGCAGCTTGACACTGAACACCGGGGAGCTGTTTTTT. This codes for CASSLTLNTGELFF. Full variable domain (outside the CDR3, taken from reference TRBV7-9 and TRBJ2-2): DTGVSQNPRHKITKRGQNVTFRCDPISEHNRLYWYRQTLGQGPEFLTYFQNEAQLEKSRLLSDRFSAERPKGSFSTLEIQRTEQGDSAMYLCASSLTLNTGELFFGEGSRLTVL.